This TCR beta chain was sequenced during a study of T cells in narcolepsy. The wider study: Enrolled donors included narcolepsy type 1 or type 2 patients and healthy controls. Study findings and constraints: Blood of same and different patients, but not healthy controls, reportedly held recurring autoreactive clonotypes. HCRT-specific and TRIB2-specific autoreactive clonotypes appeared among same-patient CSF and blood CD4+ clonotypes.

Clones were sequenced by immunoSEQ multiplex PCR, and TCRdb holds only the in-frame ones, with some missing. The sample includes about 40,000 clones, more than 70% seen only once; the top ten take approximately 1.2%. A word on this clone: What it binds is unknown.

Germline assignment: CDR1 MGHRA and CDR2 YSYEKL. V shed 0 bases and J shed 8 bases, with 10 bases lying between them. This CDR3 is built from 14 residues. This TCR was sampled from a human donor with narcolepsy. This sequence joins TRBV4-1 and TRBJ1-4; D call uncertain. Sequences were obtained from CD45RA- memory CD4+ T cells from PBMCs. The CDR3 is CASSQDRMEEKLFF. CDR3 bases: TGCGCCAGCAGCCAAGATAGGATGGAAGAAAAACTGTTTTTT.